The 16 T cell receptor beta chains listed next were all sequenced from one sample in a study of shared clonotypes between healthy human individuals. Profiled with immunoSEQ multiplex PCR; TCRdb holds only in-frame clones, not every one. This sample has approximately 2.4 million clones, with 90% to 97% found just once. Material for sequencing was naive CD4+ T cells sorted from blood. The sample's subset: CD45RA+ positively selected. Receptors were obtained from a man aged 18 to 35 in good health.

This clone occurred a few times. This chain joins TRBV5-1 and TRBJ1-2; D not certain. CDR1 is SGHRS and CDR2 is YFSETQ in the germline V gene. The ends were cut back, 3 bases at V and 5 bases at J, with 11 bases in the middle. The CDR3 consists of 13 residues. The CDR3 is CASSSGDTYGYTF. CDR3 DNA sequence: TGCGCCAGCAGCTCCGGAGACACTTATGGCTACACCTTC.

On this clone itself: Sequence at one end of the junction differs from germline and may be a read error. The sample has other DNA sequences that encode this CDR3 too. V is TRBV7-2 and J is TRBJ1-4; 7 bases map to TRBD1. CDR3 size: 13 residues. Germline V gene sequence: CDR1 SGHTA, CDR2 FQGNSA. The CDR3 coding sequence is TGTGCCAGCAGCCTAGCAGGGGGTGAAAAACTGTTTTTT. Protein sequence: CASSLAGGEKLFF.

V gene TRBV6-5 combines with J gene TRBJ2-7; 7 bases line up with TRBD1. The trim removed 2 bases at V and 7 bases at J, leaving 11 bases unmatched. The CDR3 sequence is 15 residues long. The germline gives CDR1 MNHEY, CDR2 SVGAGI. The CDR3 sequence: CASSYRQGLKGEQYF. For the CDR3, the DNA is TGTGCCAGCAGTTACCGACAGGGCCTAAAGGGGGAGCAGTACTTC.

The J gene is TRBJ1-4, the V gene TRBV4-1; D is ambiguous. Germline CDR1 reads MGHRA; CDR2 reads YSYEKL. This CDR3 is 15 amino acids long. The ends were cut back, 0 bases at V and 8 bases at J, with 13 bases in the middle. CDR3 protein: CASSQDLWLKEKLFF. CDR3 bases: TGCGCCAGCAGCCAAGATCTGTGGCTGAAAGAAAAACTGTTTTTT.

The chain has TRBV30 and TRBJ2-1, with D hard to call. Germline lookup yields CDR1 GTSNPN and CDR2 SVGIG (reference sequence). V was cut by 0 bases and J by 10 bases, with 7 bases left in between. This CDR3 contains 11 residues. CDR3 DNA: TGTGCCTGGAGTGTGGAGCTAGAGCAGTTCTTC. This gives the protein CAWSVELEQFF. Drawing the rest from reference TRBV30 and TRBJ2-1, the complete variable domain is SQTIHQWPATLVQPVGSPLSLECTVEGTSNPNLYWYRQAAGRGLQLLFYSVGIGQISSEVPQNLSASRPQDRQFILSSKKLLLSDSGFYLCAWSVELEQFFGPGTRLTVL.

Turning to this clone: The same CDR3 can be traced to other DNA sequences in this sample. The CDR3 DNA reads TGCGCCAGCAGCTTGGAGGCGGTCTCCTACGAGCAGTACTTC. As protein: CASSLEAVSYEQYF. The rearrangement uses TRBV5-1 and TRBJ2-7; D uncertain. Germline V gives CDR1 SGHRS, CDR2 YFSETQ. This CDR3 has 14 amino acids. Trimming shortened V by 0 bases and J by 0 bases, and 7 bases separated the two germline ends.

The chain has TRBV5-1 and TRBJ2-7; 9 nucleotides line up with TRBD1. Germline loops: CDR1 SGHRS, CDR2 YFSETQ. J was trimmed by 2 bases and V by 0 bases; bases with no gene match: 3. The CDR3 runs to 15 residues. This CDR3 reads CASSLGDRDTYEQYF. The CDR3 DNA is TGCGCCAGCAGCTTGGGGGACAGGGACACCTACGAGCAGTACTTC.

The genes are TRBV4-1 and TRBJ2-1; 9 nucleotides line up with TRBD2. V shed 6 bases, J shed 9 bases, and the junction held 9 bases outside the gene matches. There are 14 residues in the CDR3. From germline, CDR1 is MGHRA and CDR2 YSYEKL. In DNA, the CDR3 is TGCGCCAGCAGGAGCCCAGCGGGGGGAGGTGAGCAGTTCTTC. This sequence encodes CASRSPAGGGEQFF.

The count of this clone is one. The rearrangement links TRBV5-1 to TRBJ2-1; D unresolved. V lost 0 bases and J 1 base, leaving 8 bases between the germline ends. CDR1 is SGHRS and CDR2 is YFSETQ in the germline V gene. This CDR3 is built from 15 residues. The chain's CDR3 is CASSLVTASYNEQFF. CDR3 sequence (DNA): TGCGCCAGCAGCTTGGTAACTGCTTCCTACAATGAGCAGTTCTTC.

The rearrangement uses TRBV11-2 and TRBJ1-1; D uncertain. The germline gives CDR1 SGHAT, CDR2 FQNNGV. The V end lost 2 bases, the J end lost 1 base, and 5 bases lay between the germline ends. This CDR3 region has 13 residues. The CDR3 region is CASSLWSNTEAFF. DNA for the CDR3: TGTGCCAGCAGCTTATGGTCGAACACTGAAGCTTTCTTT.

CDR3 nucleotide sequence: TGTGCCAGCTCACCTCGGGGGTTACGGGACAATGAGCAGTTCTTC. This encodes CASSPRGLRDNEQFF. The chain has TRBV18 and TRBJ2-1, with D possibly TRBD2 on 6 matching bases. V was cut by 3 bases and J by 5 bases, with 14 bases left in between. The CDR3 sequence is 15 residues long. Germline CDR1 KGHSH, CDR2 LQKENI. Full variable domain (remainder filled in from reference TRBV18 and TRBJ2-1): NAGVMQNPRHLVRRRGQEARLRCSPMKGHSHVYWYRQLPEEGLKFMVYLQKENIIDESGMPKERFSAEFPKEGPSILRIQQVVRGDSAAYFCASSPRGLRDNEQFFGPGTRLTVL.

This clone was found once. CDR3 bases: TGCGCCAGCAGCCCCCCGGGACAGGGGGCGATCTATGGCTACACCTTC. This gives the protein CASSPPGQGAIYGYTF. The V call is TRBV4-1, the J call TRBJ1-2; TRBD1 aligns across 12 bases. V lost 4 bases, J lost 4 bases, and 7 bases stayed unmatched. CDR1 MGHRA and CDR2 YSYEKL come from the germline V gene. The CDR3 runs to 16 residues.

The rearrangement links TRBV2 to TRBJ1-3; TRBD1 matches 7 bases. The ends lost 4 bases at V and 0 bases at J; junction bases unmatched: 6. CDR1 is SNHLY and CDR2 is FYNNEI in the germline V gene. The CDR3 runs 16 residues. CDR3 loop: CASSGGQRFSGNTIYF. For the CDR3, the DNA is TGTGCCAGCAGTGGGGGACAGCGTTTCTCTGGAAACACCATATATTTT. Complete variable domain (other parts from reference TRBV2 and TRBJ1-3): EPEVTQTPSHQVTQMGQEVILRCVPISNHLYFYWYRQILGQKVEFLVSFYNNEISEKSEIFDDQFSVERPDGSNFTLKIRSTKLEDSAMYFCASSGGQRFSGNTIYFGEGSWLTVV.

The chain links TRBV6-1 to TRBJ2-7; tentative D call: TRBD2 (5 bases). Germline CDR1 reads MNHNS; CDR2 reads SASEGT. The CDR3 sequence is 12 residues long. The germline V and J ends were trimmed by 7 bases and 6 bases, with 13 bases remaining between them. CDR3 in DNA: TGTGCCAGCAATGATCGGGGTGGCGAGCAGTACTTC. It is translated as CASNDRGGEQYF.

The V gene is TRBV9, the J gene TRBJ2-5, with D perhaps being TRBD1 or TRBD2 (5 bases each). Germline V gene sequence: CDR1 SGDLS, CDR2 YYNGEE. Between the trimmed V and J ends, which lost 0 bases and 8 bases, there was a span of 20 bases. The CDR3 has 16 residues. CDR3: CASSVAIRDGDGTQYF. The CDR3 DNA reads TGTGCCAGCAGCGTAGCTATCCGGGACGGCGACGGAACCCAGTACTTC. The whole variable domain, remainder taken from reference TRBV9 and TRBJ2-5, is DSGVTQTPKHLITATGQRVTLRCSPRSGDLSVYWYQQSLDQGLQFLIQYYNGEERAKGNILERFSAQQFPDLHSELNLSSLELGDSALYFCASSVAIRDGDGTQYFGPGTRLLVL.

The chain has TRBV7-2 and TRBJ2-1; 8 bases match TRBD2. Germline values: CDR1 SGHTA, CDR2 FQGNSA. V lost 2 bases to trimming and J lost 3 bases; unmatched junction nucleotides: 3. This CDR3 is 15 amino acids long. The CDR3 reads CASSLNAGGYNEQFF. CDR3 DNA: TGTGCCAGCAGCTTAAATGCGGGGGGCTACAATGAGCAGTTCTTC.